This record looks at one T cell receptor (beta chain) sequence and its context. What it binds is unknown. These data come from a study of shared clonotypes between healthy human individuals. General study results and limits: With few donors, the genetic and exposure-history diversity represented was limited.

Germline values: CDR1 SGHVS, CDR2 FQNEAQ. J was trimmed by 6 bases and V by 6 bases; bases with no gene match: 20. This CDR3 is 18 amino acids long. Data came from immunoSEQ multiplex PCR; TCRdb stores just in-frame clones and leaves some out. The data hold roughly 510,000 clones, with over 75% observed a single time. Donors comprised healthy HIV-negative adults lacking recent acute infections or vaccinations. Without sorting, samples used some 84 million PBMCs for genomic DNA. The sequenced sample consisted of PBMCs. This clonotype originated in a woman between 40 and 55 years old in good health. Some clones in this sample may be carry-over from other donors' samples. This sequence joins TRBV7-8 and TRBJ2-7; TRBD1 matches at 10 bases. The CDR3 DNA reads TGTGCCAGCAGGGAGGGACAGGGGTCCCTTCGGCTATTGGGCGAGCAGTACTTC. It translates to CASREGQGSLRLLGEQYF.